Below, 31 T cell receptor beta chains from the same sample are listed, as sequenced in a study of lung T cells in sarcoidosis with Löfgren's syndrome. TCRdb passed the reads through MiXCR, listing each CDR3 protein once. The sample records some 19,000 distinct CDR3 sequences, 21% being singletons. Source material: CD4+ T cells from bronchoalveolar lavage. These receptors all come from a human donor with sarcoidosis (Löfgren's syndrome or another form), or a control subject (not recorded which).

By sample fraction, this clonotype is medium-sized. This sequence joins TRBV10-3 and TRBJ1-1; D not resolved. This CDR3 region has 13 residues. CDR1 and CDR2 (germline): ENHRY, SYGVKD. V gave up 11 bases and J gave up 1 base, with 14 bases separating them. Written as DNA, the CDR3 is TGTGCCGCTAGGATAAACCCGAACACTGAAGCTTTCTTT. This sequence encodes CAARINPNTEAFF.

A single count supports this clonotype. This could be a read error, since a much larger clone is one nucleotide away. The chain has TRBV19 and TRBJ2-1; possible D gene TRBD2, 6 bases. Germline CDR1 LNHDA, CDR2 SQIVND (reference sequence). V was cut by 1 base and J by 9 bases, with 16 bases left in between. The CDR3 extends over 15 amino acids. CDR3 sequence: CASSIGPAGWGEQFF. The CDR3 coding sequence is TGTGCCAGTAGTATAGGACCAGCGGGCTGGGGTGAGCAGTTCTTC.

This clonotype showed up many times. The V call is TRBV7-2, the J call TRBJ2-3; D might be TRBD1 or TRBD2, each matching 5 bases. CDR3 length equals 12 residues. Germline V gives CDR1 SGHTA, CDR2 FQGNSA. V was shortened by 5 bases and J by 4 bases, with 7 bases between the two germline ends. CDR3 amino acids: CASSGGSDTQYF. CDR3 bases: TGTGCCAGCAGCGGGGGATCAGATACGCAGTATTTT.

In its sample, this clonotype was seen once. Possible read error: a much larger clone is one base away. The chain uses TRBV6-1 and TRBJ2-5; tentatively, D is TRBD1 (5 bases). Germline V gene lookup returns CDR1 MNHNS and CDR2 SASEGT. The CDR3 is made up of 13 amino acids. The CDR3 DNA reads TGTGCCATCAGTGGCGACAGACAAGAGACCCAGTACTTC. Protein: CAISGDRQETQYF.

To note about this clonotype: One base away lies a much larger clone, so this may be a sequencing read error. This chain links TRBV7-2 with TRBJ2-3; D might be TRBD2 (5 bases). The ends were cut back, 7 bases at V and 5 bases at J, with 10 bases in the middle. Germline V lookup: CDR1 SGHTA, CDR2 FQGNSA. The CDR3 contains 12 residues. The CDR3, as DNA: TGTGCCAGCAACCATGGAGGAGATACGCAGTATTTT. This codes for CASNHGGDTQYF.

The CDR3 reads CASSLTGVSAKNIQYF. CDR3 coding DNA: TGTGCCAGCAGCTTGACAGGTGTTTCGGCCAAAAACATTCAGTACTTC. The chain employs TRBV7-3 and TRBJ2-4, with D possibly matching TRBD1 (6 bases). V was pared by 3 bases and J by 1 base, with 13 bases between. The CDR3 is 16 residues long. The germline V gene has CDR1 SGHTA and CDR2 FQGTGA.

The V and J genes are TRBV11-2 and TRBJ2-5; 12 bases match TRBD2. Germline CDR1 and CDR2: SGHAT and FQNNGV. V was clipped by 5 bases and J by 4 bases; unmatched bases: 14. The CDR3 runs to 18 residues. The CDR3 DNA follows: TGTGCCAGCAGCCGTACCACGACTAGCGGGAGAGGTCTAGAGACCCAGTACTTC. Protein sequence: CASSRTTTSGRGLETQYF.

As regards this clonotype: A read error may be the cause here, since a much bigger clone is one base away. The chain has TRBV20-1 and TRBJ2-7; 9 bases are shared with TRBD2. The CDR3 totals 13 residues. Germline assignment: CDR1 DFQATT and CDR2 SNEGSKA (reference sequence). J gave up 4 bases and V 6 bases, and 7 bases lay outside the gene matches. The CDR3 protein is CSATGSGGYEQYF. In DNA, the CDR3 is TGCAGTGCCACGGGTAGCGGGGGTTACGAGCAGTACTTC.

This clonotype was detected ten times or more. The V and J genes are TRBV5-1 and TRBJ1-1; a possible D gene is TRBD1 (5 bases). This CDR3 is 14 amino acids long. Trimming pared 3 bases from V and 0 bases from J, leaving 9 bases between. Germline loops: CDR1 SGHRS, CDR2 YFSETQ. The CDR3 loop reads CASSSGQVNTEAFF. The CDR3 DNA reads as TGCGCCAGCAGCTCCGGACAAGTGAACACTGAAGCTTTCTTT. The full variable domain, completed using reference TRBV5-1 and TRBJ1-1, is KAGVTQTPRYLIKTRGQQVTLSCSPISGHRSVSWYQQTPGQGLQFLFEYFSETQRNKGNFPGRFSGRQFSNSRSEMNVSTLELGDSALYLCASSSGQVNTEAFFGQGTRLTVV.

This clonotype was picked up many times. This chain uses TRBV7-2 with TRBJ2-5, with D possibly being TRBD2 (6 bases). V was trimmed by 6 bases and J by 4 bases, leaving 15 bases between them. The CDR3 sequence is 14 residues long. CDR1 is SGHTA, CDR2 FQGNSA, per germline. The CDR3, as DNA: TGTGCCAGCAGTTTGGGACTGCGGGGAGAGACCCAGTACTTC. Residues: CASSLGLRGETQYF. The full variable domain, in which reference TRBV7-2 and TRBJ2-5 provide the parts outside the CDR3, is GAGVSQSPSNKVTEKGKDVELRCDPISGHTALYWYRQSLGQGLEFLIYFQGNSAPDKSGLPSDRFSAERTGGSVSTLTIQRTQQEDSAVYLCASSLGLRGETQYFGPGTRLLVL.

Comments on this clonotype: A read error is possible here, since a much larger clone lies one base away. The chain joins TRBV7-2 to TRBJ2-1; 11 positions match TRBD1. CDR3 length: 16 amino acids. From germline, CDR1 is SGHTA and CDR2 FQGNSA. CDR3 coding DNA: TGTGCCAGCAGCCCTGGGACAGGGGGGTCCTACAGTGAGCAGTTCTTC. It specifies CASSPGTGGSYSEQFF.

The J gene is TRBJ2-7, the V gene TRBV5-8; D perhaps matches TRBD1 (6 bases). Germline lookup yields CDR1 SGHTS and CDR2 YDEGEE. Trimming pared 4 bases from V and 1 base from J, leaving 15 bases between. The CDR3 runs to 15 residues. CDR3: CASSIHRVSSYEQYF. The CDR3 nucleotides read TGTGCCAGCAGCATTCACAGGGTGTCGTCCTACGAGCAGTACTTC.

This clonotype has at least ten counts. The V and J genes are TRBV4-3 and TRBJ2-3; D possibly corresponds to TRBD2 (5 bases). The germline V and J ends were trimmed by 0 bases and 1 base, with 14 bases remaining between them. Per the germline V gene, CDR1 is LGHNA and CDR2 is YSLEER. The length of the CDR3 is 17 residues. CDR3 coding DNA: TGCGCCAGCAGCCAAGATTACGACGCGGGTGGCACAGATACGCAGTATTTT. Residues: CASSQDYDAGGTDTQYF.

Concerning this clonotype itself: This sequence may be a read error, since a much larger clone differs from it by one base. Without the conserved terminal phenylalanine or tryptophan, this CDR3 likely stems from a read error. The J gene is TRBJ1-1, the V gene TRBV7-2; D may be TRBD1 (6 bases). Germline loops: CDR1 SGHTA, CDR2 FQGNSA. The CDR3 sequence is 14 residues long. Trimming took 5 bases from V and 2 from J, leaving 12 bases between them. The CDR3 here is CASSTQGFNTEAFI. The CDR3 DNA sequence: TGTGCCAGCAGCACACAGGGTTTCAACACTGAAGCTTTCATT.

This clonotype was counted at least ten times. DNA for the CDR3: TGTGCCAGCAGCCCTCTGCTGGGGGATGGCGGGGAGCTGTTTTTT. Its translation: CASSPLLGDGGELFF. The chain couples TRBV7-2 to TRBJ2-2; D possibly uses TRBD1 or TRBD2 (5 bases each). Deletions cut 5 bases from V and 7 bases from J, with 17 bases between. The CDR3 runs to 15 residues. Germline V gene sequence: CDR1 SGHTA, CDR2 FQGNSA.

V and J are TRBV11-1 and TRBJ2-3; D uncertain. V was cut by 6 bases and J by 2 bases, with 18 bases left in between. The CDR3 sequence is 16 residues long. Germline V gene lookup returns CDR1 SGHAT and CDR2 FQDESV (reference sequence). CDR3 sequence: CASSRRRVEPTDTQYF. The DNA for the CDR3 is TGTGCCAGCAGTCGCCGTCGAGTAGAACCCACAGATACGCAGTATTTT. Full variable domain (missing parts from reference TRBV11-1 and TRBJ2-3): EAEVAQSPRYKITEKSQAVAFWCDPISGHATLYWYRQILGQGPELLVQFQDESVVDDSQLPKDRFSAERLKGVDSTLKIQPAELGDSAMYLCASSRRRVEPTDTQYFGPGTRLTVL.

This clonotype came up many times. V usage is TRBV7-2 and J usage is TRBJ1-5; D gene unclear. This CDR3 is 13 amino acids long. V was cut by 5 bases and J by 2 bases, with 7 bases left in between. Germline CDR1 SGHTA, CDR2 FQGNSA. The DNA for the CDR3 is TGTGCCAGCAGCAGTACCGGCAATCAGCCCCAGCATTTT. This translates into CASSSTGNQPQHF.

A remark on this clonotype: Its ends do not fully match the called genes, so a read error is possible. The chain employs TRBV5-4 and TRBJ2-1; 7 positions agree with TRBD2. The CDR3 totals 15 residues. In germline, CDR1 is SGHNT, CDR2 YYREEE (reference sequence). CDR3 DNA: TGTGCCAGCAGCGTGTCTAGCGGAAGGTACAATGAGCAGCTCTTC. As protein: CASSVSSGRYNEQLF.

This clonotype was detected a few times. It may be a read error: a sequence one base away is much more abundant. This chain's CDR3 is CATSRGTGKEAQYF. Written as DNA, the CDR3 is TGTGCCACCAGCAGGGGGACAGGGAAAGAGGCCCAGTACTTC. The chain employs TRBV15 and TRBJ2-5, with 9 positions matching TRBD1. This CDR3 has 14 residues. Germline CDR1 LNHNV, CDR2 YYDKDF (reference sequence). Full variable domain (outside the CDR3, taken from reference TRBV15 and TRBJ2-5): DAMVIQNPRYQVTQFGKPVTLSCSQTLNHNVMYWYQQKSSQAPKLLFHYYDKDFNNEADTPDNFQSRRPNTSFCFLDIRSPGLGDTAMYLCATSRGTGKEAQYFGPGTRLLVL.

In its sample, this clonotype was seen a few times. V and J are TRBV10-3 and TRBJ2-1, with 9 bases aligning to TRBD2. Germline V gene data show CDR1 as ENHRY and CDR2 as SYGVKD. The CDR3 has 13 residues. V dropped 8 bases and J dropped 6; count of bases not matched to a gene: 5. CDR3 residues: CAIFATSGNEQFF. The CDR3 DNA sequence: TGTGCCATCTTCGCGACTAGCGGCAATGAGCAGTTCTTC.

As concerns this clonotype: This may come from a read error, since a much larger clone is one base off. CDR3 residues: CASSQPLLAGGENGQFF. CDR3 nucleotides: TGCGCCAGCAGCCAACCATTACTAGCGGGAGGGGAGAATGGGCAGTTCTTC. The chain joins TRBV4-1 to TRBJ2-1, with 13 bases fitting TRBD2. Germline-derived CDR1 and CDR2 are MGHRA and YSYEKL. The CDR3 sequence is 17 residues long.

This clonotype was observed many times. J is TRBJ1-1 and V is TRBV19; D gene uncertain. CDR1 is LNHDA and CDR2 is SQIVND in the germline V gene (reference sequence). V was shortened by 1 base and J by 2 bases, with 8 bases between the two germline ends. The CDR3 sequence is 14 residues long. CDR3 loop: CASSIGQSNTEAFF. CDR3 DNA: TGTGCCAGTAGTATAGGGCAGTCCAACACTGAAGCTTTCTTT.

This clonotype has ten or more counts. The CDR3 spells CASSFENGETQYF. In DNA form, the CDR3 reads TGTGCCAGCAGCTTCGAGAACGGGGAGACCCAGTACTTC. The chain uses TRBV7-2 and TRBJ2-5; no clear D. Per the germline V gene, CDR1 is SGHTA and CDR2 is FQGNSA. The CDR3 loop spans 13 amino acids. The V end was cut by 3 bases, the J end by 5 bases, with 10 bases between.

Concerning this clonotype itself: A much more abundant neighbour one base away suggests this may be a read error. CDR3 sequence reads: CASNSVNGQFF. As DNA, the CDR3 is TGTGCCAGCAATTCGGTCAATGGGCAGTTCTTC. The V gene is TRBV7-2, the J gene TRBJ2-1; unclear D gene. Germline assignment: CDR1 SGHTA and CDR2 FQGNSA. The CDR3 runs 11 residues. Full variable domain (rest looked up from reference TRBV7-2 and TRBJ2-1): GAGVSQSPSNKVTEKGKDVELRCDPISGHTALYWYRQSLGQGLEFLIYFQGNSAPDKSGLPSDRFSAERTGGSVSTLTIQRTQQEDSAVYLCASNSVNGQFFGPGTRLTVL.

V usage is TRBV7-9 and J usage is TRBJ2-7; tentatively, D is TRBD1 (6 bases). Germline V gene sequence: CDR1 SEHNR, CDR2 FQNEAQ (reference sequence). There are 12 residues in the CDR3. Trimming pared 5 bases from V and 4 bases from J, leaving 9 bases between. DNA for the CDR3: TGTGCCAGCAGCCGGACAGTTTACGAGCAGTACTTC. Its protein product is CASSRTVYEQYF. Combining the CDR3 with reference TRBV7-9 and TRBJ2-7 gives the whole variable domain DTGVSQNPRHKITKRGQNVTFRCDPISEHNRLYWYRQTLGQGPEFLTYFQNEAQLEKSRLLSDRFSAERPKGSFSTLEIQRTEQGDSAMYLCASSRTVYEQYFGPGTRLTVT.

This clonotype was seen more than once but under ten times. Since a much larger clone is just one base distant, this may be a read error. The chain has TRBV28 and TRBJ1-1; no firm D call. The CDR3 length is 12 residues. Germline V gene lookup returns CDR1 MDHEN and CDR2 SYDVKM. The V gene lost 4 bases and the J gene lost 5 bases, with 8 bases spanning the gap. The CDR3 DNA follows: TGTGCCAGCAGTTCGGGATGGACTGAAGCTTTCTTT. Translating gives CASSSGWTEAFF.

The J gene is TRBJ2-7, the V gene TRBV30, with D possibly being TRBD1 (5 bases). Germline-derived CDR1 and CDR2 are GTSNPN and SVGIG (reference sequence). The V gene lost 2 bases and the J gene lost 1 base, with 15 bases spanning the gap. This CDR3 is built from 15 residues. This chain's CDR3 is CAWSKILRGSYEQYF. CDR3 in DNA: TGTGCCTGGAGTAAGATCTTAAGGGGTTCCTACGAGCAGTACTTC. Combining the CDR3 with reference TRBV30 and TRBJ2-7 gives the whole variable domain SQTIHQWPATLVQPVGSPLSLECTVEGTSNPNLYWYRQAAGRGLQLLFYSVGIGQISSEVPQNLSASRPQDRQFILSSKKLLLSDSGFYLCAWSKILRGSYEQYFGPGTRLTVT.

The V gene is TRBV5-1, the J gene TRBJ1-5, with 8 nucleotides matching TRBD1. The germline CDR1 and CDR2 sequences are SGHRS and YFSETQ. This CDR3 spans 18 amino acids. Trimming at V came to 1 base and at J to 2 bases, leaving 11 bases not matched to a gene. CDR3 protein: CASSLNPAGGRGNQPQHF. In nucleotides, the CDR3 is TGCGCCAGCAGCTTGAATCCCGCAGGGGGCAGGGGCAATCAGCCCCAGCATTTT. The full variable domain, completed using reference TRBV5-1 and TRBJ1-5, is KAGVTQTPRYLIKTRGQQVTLSCSPISGHRSVSWYQQTPGQGLQFLFEYFSETQRNKGNFPGRFSGRQFSNSRSEMNVSTLELGDSALYLCASSLNPAGGRGNQPQHFGDGTRLSIL.

Concerning this clonotype: Its ends do not fully match the called genes, so a read error is possible. V gene TRBV14 combines with J gene TRBJ2-1; 8 bases align to TRBD2. Germline V gene lookup returns CDR1 SGHDN and CDR2 FVKESK. This CDR3 has 16 amino acids. The CDR3: CAGSHLLAGSYNEQLF. Written as DNA, the CDR3 is TGTGCCGGCAGCCACCTTCTAGCGGGCAGCTACAATGAGCAGCTCTTC. Full variable domain (missing parts from reference TRBV14 and TRBJ2-1): EAGVTQFPSHSVIEKGQTVTLRCDPISGHDNLYWYRRVMGKEIKFLLHFVKESKQDESGMPNNRFLAERTGGTYSTLKVQPAELEDSGVYFCAGSHLLAGSYNEQLFGPGTRLTVL.

This clonotype was detected ten times or more. This chain joins TRBV3-1 and TRBJ2-3; 8 positions agree with TRBD2. This CDR3 comprises 15 residues. The J segment lost 8 bases and the V segment lost 2 bases, leaving 9 bases of the junction unmatched. Germline CDR1 LGHDT, CDR2 YNNKEL (reference sequence). CDR3 residues: CASSQTGLALLTQYF. Written as DNA, the CDR3 is TGTGCCAGCAGCCAAACTGGACTAGCCCTACTTACGCAGTATTTT.

This chain's CDR3 is CSASRGEGYGYTF. The CDR3 nucleotides are TGCAGTGCTAGTAGGGGTGAGGGCTATGGCTACACCTTC. V is TRBV20-1 and J is TRBJ1-2; tentative D call: TRBD1 (5 bases). V lost 3 bases, J lost 4 bases, and 12 bases lay in between. This CDR3 is built from 13 residues. CDR1 and CDR2 (germline): DFQATT, SNEGSKA (reference sequence).